The 9 T cell receptor beta chains presented below share a single source sample, sequenced in a study of shared clonotypes between healthy human individuals. Using immunoSEQ multiplex PCR, the repertoire was profiled, and TCRdb retains in-frame clones only, with some absent. The sample consists of more than 500,000 clones, 85% to 95% of them appearing once. CD45RO-negative, CCR7-selected cells formed the naive CD8 fraction, which excluded terminally differentiated effector memory CD45RA+ cells. The sequencing input was naive CD8+ T cells sorted from blood. These receptors all come from a woman aged 25 to 39 in good health.

The J gene is TRBJ2-6, the V gene TRBV9, with D possibly TRBD1 on 6 matching bases. Germline loops: CDR1 SGDLS, CDR2 YYNGEE. This CDR3 is built from 16 residues. V gave up 3 bases and J gave up 4 bases, with 14 bases separating them. The CDR3 is CASSDPQGSGANVLTF. CDR3 DNA sequence: TGTGCCAGCAGCGACCCTCAGGGGTCAGGGGCCAACGTCCTGACTTTC.

The chain links TRBV23-1 to TRBJ2-1; no clear D gene. TRBV23-1 is given ORF status, its function remaining uncertain. This CDR3 has 16 amino acids. V lost 6 bases, J lost 2 bases, and 17 bases lay in between. For the CDR3, the DNA is TGCGCCAGCAGAAAACCTTGGGGTTTCCCCTACAATGAGCAGTTCTTC. Protein product: CASRKPWGFPYNEQFF.

The gene calls are TRBV19 and TRBJ1-1; no reliable D call. The V end was cut by 0 bases, the J end by 0 bases, with 8 bases between. CDR1 is LNHDA, CDR2 SQIVND, per germline (reference sequence). The CDR3 has 15 residues. The CDR3 loop is CASSIDPIMNTEAFF. In nucleotides, the CDR3 is TGTGCCAGTAGTATAGATCCCATTATGAACACTGAAGCTTTCTTT.

This chain joins TRBV27 and TRBJ1-5; D is uncertain. The germline V gene encodes CDR1 MNHEY and CDR2 SMNVEV (reference sequence). This CDR3 region has 13 residues. V dropped 6 bases and J dropped 4 bases, with 10 bases sitting between them. The CDR3 spells CASSPDGNQPQHF. The CDR3 bases are TGTGCCAGCAGCCCGGACGGAAATCAGCCCCAGCATTTT.

The rearrangement uses TRBV28 and TRBJ1-3; TRBD1 agrees at 8 bases. The CDR3 runs 19 residues. Trimming cost V 5 bases and J 5 bases; bases outside gene matches: 20. Germline-derived CDR1 and CDR2 are MDHEN and SYDVKM. The CDR3 DNA reads TGTGCCAGCAGTCTTAGTCCCTTCTCGGACAGGGATCGGCGAAACACCATATATTTT. Translated, it gives CASSLSPFSDRDRRNTIYF.

The genes are TRBV5-1 and TRBJ1-2, with D unresolved. Looked up from germline, CDR1 is SGHRS and CDR2 is YFSETQ. V lost 0 bases and J lost 6, with 21 bases in between. The CDR3 consists of 17 residues. This chain's CDR3 is CASSLEGVGFSPDGYTF. CDR3 nucleotides: TGCGCCAGCAGCTTGGAGGGAGTCGGTTTCAGTCCGGATGGCTACACCTTC.

V gene TRBV5-1 combines with J gene TRBJ1-5; weak D call: TRBD1 (5 bases). Trimming left V 0 bases short and J 7 bases short, with 8 bases between. CDR1 is SGHRS, CDR2 YFSETQ, per germline. The CDR3 loop spans 13 amino acids. In DNA form, the CDR3 reads TGCGCCAGCAGCTTGGAAAGGGACCAGCCCCAGCATTTT. Translating gives CASSLERDQPQHF. Based on the CDR3 plus reference TRBV5-1 and TRBJ1-5, the full variable domain is KAGVTQTPRYLIKTRGQQVTLSCSPISGHRSVSWYQQTPGQGLQFLFEYFSETQRNKGNFPGRFSGRQFSNSRSEMNVSTLELGDSALYLCASSLERDQPQHFGDGTRLSIL.

The chain has TRBV5-1 and TRBJ2-5; D call uncertain. The J call is uncertain, as TRBJ2-7 better fits the DNA end. This CDR3 spans 14 amino acids. CDR1 and CDR2 from the germline V gene are SGHRS and YFSETQ. The chain's CDR3 is CASSLVGTTYEQYF. Here the CDR3 DNA reads TGCGCCAGCAGCTTGGTAGGCACTACCTACGAGCAGTACTTC.

The V and J genes are TRBV5-4 and TRBJ1-1, with D maybe TRBD1 (5 bases). V lost 0 bases to trimming and J lost 8 bases, with 14 bases between them. This CDR3 is built from 14 residues. Germline values: CDR1 SGHNT, CDR2 YYREEE (reference sequence). CDR3 DNA: TGTGCCAGCAGCTTGGAGGGGCTGATGCACGAAGCTTTCTTT. Protein: CASSLEGLMHEAFF.